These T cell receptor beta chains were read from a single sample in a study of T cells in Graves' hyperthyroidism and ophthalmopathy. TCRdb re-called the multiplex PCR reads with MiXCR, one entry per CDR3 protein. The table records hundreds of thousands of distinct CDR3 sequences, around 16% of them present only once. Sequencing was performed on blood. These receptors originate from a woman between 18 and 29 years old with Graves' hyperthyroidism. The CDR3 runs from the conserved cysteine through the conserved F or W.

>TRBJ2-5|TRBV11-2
CASSPNPRGGAQETQYF
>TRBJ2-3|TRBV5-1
CASSRTGWTDTQYF
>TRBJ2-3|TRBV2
CASSEGQGLADTQYF
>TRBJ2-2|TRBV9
CASSLTGANTGELFF
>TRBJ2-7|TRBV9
CASSPGTGISYEQYF
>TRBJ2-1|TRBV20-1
CSARDLRLAGALGNEQFF
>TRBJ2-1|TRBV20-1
CSAVPQGASSYNEQFF
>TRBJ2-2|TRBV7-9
CASNYPAHLVWRESIGELFF
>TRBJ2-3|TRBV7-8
CASSFGYPDTQYF
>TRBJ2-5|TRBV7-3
CASSATGGVQETQYF
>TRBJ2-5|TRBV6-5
CASSYGAVRLAVFQETQYF
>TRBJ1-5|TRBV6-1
CASTKQEINQPQHF
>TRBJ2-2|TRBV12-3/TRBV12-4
CASSPAGSNTGELFF
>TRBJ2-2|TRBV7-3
CASSLVSGGSNTGELFF
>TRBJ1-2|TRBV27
CASSLSFTANYGYTF
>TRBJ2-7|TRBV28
CASSPTGAPREQYF
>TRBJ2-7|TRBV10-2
CASRPDSGPTEQYF
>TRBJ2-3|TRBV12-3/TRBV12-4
CASSTRQGDTDTQYF
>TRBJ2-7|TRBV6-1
CASSFGGLSSYEQYF
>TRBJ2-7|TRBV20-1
CSASRTGTHEQYF
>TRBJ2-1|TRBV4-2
CASSQDLDLEQFF
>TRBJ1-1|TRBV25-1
CASSVSKNTEAFF
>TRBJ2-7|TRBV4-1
CASSRQPGTGGYEQYF
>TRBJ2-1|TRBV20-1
CSAREVGGISQFF
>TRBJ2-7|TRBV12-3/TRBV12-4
CASSSLPGTGSYEQYF
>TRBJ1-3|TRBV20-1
CSASNSGGSGNTIYF
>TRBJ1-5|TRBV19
CASSTTGTARDQPQHF
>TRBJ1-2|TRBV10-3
CAISITQDQRADGYTF
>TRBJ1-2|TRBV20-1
CSARDPEGYTF